Listed here are 14 T cell receptor beta chains from one sample, sequenced in a study of long-term antiretroviral therapy in people with HIV. Sequencing used immunoSEQ v3.0 at survey level. Sequenced by immunoSEQ multiplex PCR; TCRdb stores in-frame clones only, minus some. Found here are 9,500 to 12,000 clones, about four fifths of them singletons; the top ten hold 15% to 20%. This sample comprised unsorted PBMCs, obtained 1.8 years after starting antiretroviral therapy. The origin of the receptors is a man aged 40-49 years with HIV.

The genes are TRBV27 and TRBJ2-6; D may be TRBD1 or TRBD2 (5 bases each). From germline, CDR1 is MNHEY and CDR2 SMNVEV (reference sequence). Trimming cost V 8 bases and J 0 bases, with 14 bases left between them. This CDR3 comprises 16 residues. The CDR3 is CASGPGRISGANVLTF. Here the CDR3 DNA reads TGTGCCAGCGGCCCGGGACGGATCTCTGGGGCCAACGTCCTGACTTTC.

This chain uses TRBV19 with TRBJ2-7, with D hard to call. The CDR3 consists of 13 residues. The germline CDR1 and CDR2 sequences are LNHDA and SQIVND (reference sequence). The V and J ends lost 4 bases and 4 bases respectively, with 11 bases between them. CDR3 sequence: CASSNPPLYEQYF. The CDR3 nucleotides are TGTGCCAGTAGTAATCCGCCCCTTTACGAGCAGTACTTC.

The V and J genes are TRBV4-2 and TRBJ2-7; 7 bases are shared with TRBD1. The CDR3 is 15 amino acids. The trim removed 1 base at V and 3 bases at J, leaving 6 bases unmatched. Germline CDR1 is LGHNA and CDR2 is YNFKEQ. The CDR3 DNA follows: TGTGCCAGCAGCCAAGTGGACAGGCGTAACTACGAGCAGTACTTC. Protein product: CASSQVDRRNYEQYF.

The V gene is TRBV7-3, the J gene TRBJ2-2; TRBD2 might be the D (6 bases). V lost 2 bases to trimming and J lost 5 bases, with 15 bases between them. Germline V gives CDR1 SGHTA, CDR2 FQGTGA. The CDR3 spans 16 residues. CDR3 coding DNA: TGTGCCAGCAGCTTAGGGGCAGCCCGGGGGACCGGGGAGCTGTTTTTT. It translates to CASSLGAARGTGELFF.

The chain has TRBV5-1 and TRBJ2-7, with D tentatively TRBD1 (5 bases). V was shortened by 3 bases and J by 10 bases, with 14 bases between the two germline ends. Per germline, CDR1 SGHRS and CDR2 YFSETQ. The CDR3 extends over 12 amino acids. CDR3 loop: CASSSIGVEQYF. DNA of the CDR3: TGCGCCAGCAGCTCGATAGGGGTGGAACAGTACTTC.

The chain carries TRBV7-3 and TRBJ2-2, with D hard to call. The V gene's germline CDR1 is SGHTA and CDR2 FQGTGA. Trimming pared 5 bases from V and 7 bases from J, leaving 8 bases between. The CDR3 has 12 residues. CDR3: CASSLADGELFF. The CDR3 DNA reads as TGTGCCAGCAGCCTGGCCGACGGGGAGCTGTTTTTT.

The chain links TRBV29-1 to TRBJ2-2; the match to TRBD1 covers 7 bases. The CDR3 is 14 residues long. Germline CDR1 reads SQVTM; CDR2 reads ANQGSEA. J was trimmed by 4 bases and V by 7 bases; bases with no gene match: 9. This CDR3 reads CSARPGTATGELFF. The CDR3 DNA follows: TGCAGCGCCCGACCCGGGACAGCCACCGGGGAGCTGTTTTTT.

The rearrangement links TRBV7-3 to TRBJ2-3, with D possibly being TRBD1 (6 bases). Germline V gene data show CDR1 as SGHTA and CDR2 as FQGTGA. Trimming took off 0 bases at V and 6 bases at J, with 13 bases between the two ends. The CDR3 consists of 15 residues. The CDR3 spells CASSLTGGEGDTQYF. CDR3 DNA sequence: TGTGCCAGCAGCTTAACAGGGGGAGAAGGGGATACGCAGTATTTT.

The V gene is TRBV7-2, the J gene TRBJ2-2; tentatively, D is TRBD2 (7 bases). Trimming removed 7 bases at V and 2 bases at J, with 20 bases between. The CDR3 contains 17 residues. The germline V gene has CDR1 SGHTA and CDR2 FQGNSA. Written as DNA, the CDR3 is TGTGCCAGCAACCCAAAGGGGGGGAGCGCCAACACCGGGGAGCTGTTTTTT. It yields the protein CASNPKGGSANTGELFF.

This clone counts as medium-sized. The chain employs TRBV7-2 and TRBJ2-7; D is ambiguous. The CDR3 runs 15 residues. Trimming left V 1 base short and J 0 bases short, with 10 bases between. Germline V CDR1 and CDR2: SGHTA, FQGNSA. CDR3 amino acids: CASSLEGFSSYEQYF. In nucleotides, the CDR3 is TGTGCCAGCAGCTTAGAGGGATTCAGCTCCTACGAGCAGTACTTC.

The rearrangement links TRBV6-4 to TRBJ2-3; no firm D call. The V gene's germline CDR1 is MRHNA and CDR2 SNTAGT. The CDR3 runs to 14 residues. V dropped 3 bases and J dropped 0 bases, with 7 bases sitting between them. The CDR3 is CASSEYPSTDTQYF. The CDR3 DNA reads TGTGCCAGCAGTGAATACCCTAGCACAGATACGCAGTATTTT.

The chain has TRBV30 and TRBJ1-5; 9 nucleotides match TRBD1. The CDR3 is made up of 16 amino acids. The germline gives CDR1 GTSNPN, CDR2 SVGIG (reference sequence). With 0 bases clipped from V and 1 base from J, the junction kept 4 bases outside the gene matches. The CDR3 DNA sequence: TGTGCCTGGAGTGTAGGTGGGACAGGGAGCAATCAGCCCCAGCATTTT. Translating it yields CAWSVGGTGSNQPQHF.

The chain joins TRBV28 to TRBJ2-7, with D maybe TRBD2 (6 bases). This CDR3 is 13 amino acids long. V shed 9 bases and J shed 0 bases, with 12 bases lying between them. Per germline, CDR1 MDHEN and CDR2 SYDVKM. CDR3 coding DNA: TGTGCCAGTCGCGGGACGTTCTCCTACGAGCAGTACTTC. The encoded protein is CASRGTFSYEQYF. The complete variable domain, with remaining parts taken from reference TRBV28 and TRBJ2-7, reads DVKVTQSSRYLVKRTGEKVFLECVQDMDHENMFWYRQDPGLGLRLIYFSYDVKMKEKGDIPEGYSVSREKKERFSLILESASTNQTSMYLCASRGTFSYEQYFGPGTRLTVT.

This rearrangement joins TRBV28 to TRBJ1-5; 7 nucleotides match TRBD1. CDR3 length: 17 amino acids. V gave up 5 bases and J gave up 3 bases; unmatched junction bases: 13. The germline gives CDR1 MDHEN, CDR2 SYDVKM. This CDR3 reads CASSLQPGQRPNQPQHF. The CDR3 region has the DNA TGTGCCAGCAGTCTCCAACCGGGACAGAGACCCAATCAGCCCCAGCATTTT.